This T cell receptor beta chain was identified in a study of T cell repertoires in cytomegalovirus infection. This clonotype turned up a few times. The antigen is unknown. Germline CDR1 and CDR2: MNHEY and SMNVEV (reference sequence). The V end lost 5 bases, the J end lost 8 bases, and 14 bases lay between the germline ends. The CDR3 spans 13 residues. In TCRdb, the reads were re-called with MiXCR into one record per CDR3 protein. Of 230,000 or so distinct CDR3 sequences listed, about 39% are singletons. Material: CD8+ T cells from cultured PBMCs, obtained from culture after CMV antigen stimulation. J is TRBJ2-3 and V is TRBV27; tentatively, D is TRBD1 or TRBD2 (5 bases each). The sequence derives from a human donor in good health (CMV status not recorded). Some clones in this sample may be carry-over from other donors' samples. DNA for the CDR3: TGTGCCAGCAGTCTTGGCAGGGACGGTACGCAGTATTTT. Protein sequence: CASSLGRDGTQYF.